These 30 T cell receptor beta chains were all obtained from the same sample, sequenced in a study of blood T cell repertoires in COVID-19. Sequencing was performed with immunoSEQ multiplex PCR; in TCRdb, only in-frame clones are kept and a portion is missing. The sample holds about 250,000 clones, approximately 88% seen once. The sequenced material came from PBMCs or T cells enriched from blood (not recorded which). The receptors were gathered from a woman aged 40 to 55 who had been exposed to COVID-19.

V usage is TRBV5-5 and J usage is TRBJ1-1; D is unclear. Germline CDR1 is SGHKS and CDR2 is YYEKEE (reference sequence). Trimming took off 7 bases at V and 1 base at J, with 11 bases between the two ends. This CDR3 has 13 residues. CDR3 DNA sequence: TGTGCCAGCGCCTATTATCCGAACACTGAAGCTTTCTTT. The encoded protein is CASAYYPNTEAFF.

The V and J genes are TRBV11-2 and TRBJ2-1; no clear D gene. Deletions cut 5 bases from V and 0 bases from J, with 5 bases between. CDR3 size: 13 residues. Germline-derived CDR1 and CDR2 are SGHAT and FQNNGV. The CDR3 region is CASSDSSYNEQFF. In DNA form, the CDR3 reads TGTGCCAGCAGCGATAGCTCCTACAATGAGCAGTTCTTC.

The J gene is TRBJ1-5, the V gene TRBV12-3 or TRBV12-4, with D maybe TRBD1 (6 bases). Trimming removed 5 bases from V and 7 bases from J, with 12 bases in between. The CDR3 totals 13 residues. CDR3 amino acids: CASSRKQGQPQHF. CDR3 sequence (DNA): TGTGCCAGCAGTCGAAAACAGGGACAGCCCCAGCATTTT.

The chain has TRBV7-3 and TRBJ2-3, with 9 bases that match TRBD2. V dropped 5 bases and J dropped 3; count of bases not matched to a gene: 9. The CDR3 consists of 16 residues. Germline V gene sequence: CDR1 SGHTA, CDR2 FQGTGA. DNA for the CDR3: TGTGCCAGCAGCCCAGCGGGAGGTTTTAGGACAGATACGCAGTATTTT. It encodes CASSPAGGFRTDTQYF.

The chain recombines TRBV2 with TRBJ2-7, with D maybe TRBD2 (5 bases). Germline loops: CDR1 SNHLY, CDR2 FYNNEI. The ends were cut back, 4 bases at V and 0 bases at J, with 13 bases in the middle. The CDR3 consists of 15 residues. The CDR3 loop reads CASSAPPGTSYEQYF. DNA for the CDR3: TGTGCCAGCAGTGCACCACCGGGAACCTCCTACGAGCAGTACTTC.

V usage is TRBV4-3 and J usage is TRBJ2-4, with 7 bases fitting TRBD1. Germline V CDR1 and CDR2: LGHNA, YSLEER. This CDR3 spans 12 amino acids. V gave up 1 base and J gave up 13 bases; unmatched junction bases: 4. CDR3 coding DNA: TGCGCCAGCAGCCAAGGACAGGGATGGCAGTACTTC. Translating it yields CASSQGQGWQYF.

The chain has TRBV19 and TRBJ1-4; 8 bases match TRBD1. Germline V CDR1 and CDR2: LNHDA, SQIVND (reference sequence). V lost 6 bases and J lost 5; bases outside the gene matches: 14. CDR3 length equals 17 residues. The DNA of the CDR3 is TGTGCCAGTAGACGCCGGGACAGGTTCACCCAAAATGAAAAACTGTTTTTT. Translation: CASRRRDRFTQNEKLFF. The whole variable domain, filled in from reference TRBV19 and TRBJ1-4, reads DGGITQSPKYLFRKEGQNVTLSCEQNLNHDAMYWYRQDPGQGLRLIYYSQIVNDFQKGDIAEGYSVSREKKESFPLTVTSAQKNPTAFYLCASRRRDRFTQNEKLFFGSGTQLSVL.

This clone has only a few counts. The chain carries TRBV25-1 and TRBJ2-5; the match to TRBD2 covers 7 bases. With 5 bases clipped from V and 4 bases from J, the junction kept 7 bases outside the gene matches. This CDR3 is built from 14 residues. Looked up from germline, CDR1 is MGHDK and CDR2 is SYGVNS. The CDR3 DNA sequence: TGTGCCAGCAGTTTTCAAGGGGAGGGAGAGACCCAGTACTTC. Translation: CASSFQGEGETQYF.

Points on this clone: The same CDR3 is also encoded by other DNA sequences in this sample. J is TRBJ1-2 and V is TRBV4-3, with 9 bases lining up with TRBD1. The germline V gene has CDR1 LGHNA and CDR2 YSLEER. This CDR3 region has 15 residues. Trimming took 3 bases from V and 2 from J; bases not matched to a gene: 4. In DNA form, the CDR3 reads TGCGCCAGCAGCCAGGGGGGACAGGGCAACTATGGCTACACCTTC. Translated, it gives CASSQGGQGNYGYTF.

The V call is TRBV19, the J call TRBJ2-1; 10 bases match TRBD2. The CDR3 has 15 amino acids. Germline V gene sequence: CDR1 LNHDA, CDR2 SQIVND (reference sequence). With 2 bases clipped from V and 4 bases from J, the junction kept 2 bases outside the gene matches. In nucleotides, the CDR3 is TGTGCCAGTAGTATAACTAGCGGGAAGTACAATGAGCAGTTCTTC. The encoded protein is CASSITSGKYNEQFF.

The chain carries TRBV7-9 and TRBJ2-5; TRBD2 aligns across 8 bases. The germline CDR1 and CDR2 sequences are SEHNR and FQNEAQ (reference sequence). The CDR3 consists of 15 residues. Losses at the gene ends were 5 bases for V and 5 bases for J; bases not matched to a gene: 10. The CDR3 DNA sequence: TGTGCCAGCAGCCCCGGGGGGGGGCGCGGGGAGACCCAGTACTTC. This codes for CASSPGGGRGETQYF.

V usage is TRBV7-9 and J usage is TRBJ1-1; 8 positions match TRBD1. The CDR3 runs 12 residues. V gave up 4 bases and J gave up 10 bases; unmatched junction bases: 5. Germline CDR1 reads SEHNR; CDR2 reads FQNEAQ (reference sequence). The chain's CDR3 is CASSSGGAGAFF. CDR3 coding DNA: TGTGCCAGCAGCTCAGGGGGCGCGGGAGCTTTCTTT.

V gene TRBV6-5 combines with J gene TRBJ1-2, with D possibly TRBD1 on 6 matching bases. Trimming cost V 5 bases and J 0 bases, with 10 bases left between them. CDR3 size: 14 residues. Germline V gene sequence: CDR1 MNHEY, CDR2 SVGAGI. CDR3 bases: TGTGCCAGCAGTCTTACAGGGACTAACTATGGCTACACCTTC. Amino acid sequence: CASSLTGTNYGYTF.

The CDR3 sequence: CASSAYSGTDWREKLFF. CDR3 nucleotide sequence: TGTGCCAGCTCAGCTTATTCCGGGACAGACTGGCGTGAAAAACTGTTTTTT. The genes are TRBV18 and TRBJ1-4, with 7 bases aligning to TRBD1. This CDR3 contains 17 residues. CDR1 is KGHSH and CDR2 is LQKENI in the germline V gene. The J segment lost 7 bases and the V segment lost 5 bases, leaving 16 bases of the junction unmatched.

The chain recombines TRBV7-2 with TRBJ1-4, with 7 bases lining up with TRBD1. Germline lookup yields CDR1 SGHTA and CDR2 FQGNSA. J lost 5 bases, V lost 5 bases, and 5 bases had no gene match. This CDR3 contains 14 residues. The CDR3 DNA reads as TGTGCCAGCAGCAGGGGGCTGTCGAATGAAAAACTGTTTTTT. This gives the protein CASSRGLSNEKLFF.

This clone was picked up one time. The V call is TRBV6-1, the J call TRBJ2-1, with 8 bases matching TRBD1. CDR3 size: 18 residues. From germline, CDR1 is MNHNS and CDR2 SASEGT. The trim removed 4 bases at V and 3 bases at J, leaving 14 bases unmatched. This CDR3 reads CASSALARQGISYNEQFF. As DNA, the CDR3 is TGTGCCAGCAGTGCATTGGCGCGACAGGGGATAAGCTACAATGAGCAGTTCTTC.

The rearrangement joins TRBV28 to TRBJ2-7; D not certain. The V end lost 3 bases, the J end lost 7 bases, and 13 bases lay between the germline ends. CDR3 length: 13 residues. Per germline, CDR1 MDHEN and CDR2 SYDVKM. The CDR3 protein is CASSFEALGEQYF. CDR3 nucleotides: TGTGCCAGCAGTTTTGAGGCCTTGGGTGAGCAGTACTTC.

The V and J genes are TRBV30 and TRBJ2-3, with a possible D match to TRBD2 (7 bases). Looked up from germline, CDR1 is GTSNPN and CDR2 is SVGIG (reference sequence). This CDR3 spans 13 amino acids. Written as DNA, the CDR3 is TGTGGAGGTGTGCGGGGGCCCACAGATACGCAGTATTTT. This gives the protein CGGVRGPTDTQYF.

The chain has TRBV7-2 and TRBJ2-7; TRBD1 matches at 11 bases. V was pared by 0 bases and J by 6 bases, with 4 bases of the junction left unmatched. This CDR3 spans 15 amino acids. Looked up from germline, CDR1 is SGHTA and CDR2 is FQGNSA. Here the CDR3 reads CASSLAGQGVAEQYF. The CDR3 coding sequence is TGTGCCAGCAGCTTAGCGGGACAGGGGGTGGCCGAGCAGTACTTC.

The rearrangement links TRBV7-9 to TRBJ1-4; D is perhaps TRBD1 (5 bases). CDR1 is SEHNR, CDR2 FQNEAQ, per germline (reference sequence). Trimming removed 6 bases from V and 2 bases from J, with 16 bases in between. The CDR3 is 16 residues long. In DNA, the CDR3 is TGTGCCAGCAGTCATTACCGGCAGGGTACTAATGAAAAACTGTTTTTT. Translation gives CASSHYRQGTNEKLFF.

As concerns this clone: The sample contains more than one DNA sequence encoding this CDR3. This chain links TRBV18 with TRBJ1-1, with a weak D call TRBD1 (5 bases). Germline CDR1 is KGHSH and CDR2 is LQKENI. CDR3 length: 13 residues. V was pared by 3 bases and J by 2 bases, with 7 bases between. CDR3 in amino acids: CASSPGGNTEAFF. The DNA of the CDR3 is TGTGCCAGCTCACCGGGGGGAAACACTGAAGCTTTCTTT.

This clone was found once. V gene TRBV7-8 combines with J gene TRBJ1-2; TRBD1 matches at 7 bases. Losses at the gene ends were 5 bases for V and 8 bases for J; bases not matched to a gene: 17. CDR3 length equals 16 residues. Germline CDR1 and CDR2: SGHVS and FQNEAQ. Here the CDR3 reads CASSVGAGTAPSGYTF. CDR3 DNA sequence: TGTGCCAGCAGCGTAGGCGCCGGGACAGCTCCGTCCGGCTACACCTTC.

The CDR3 coding sequence is TGTGCCAGCAGCCTAATCGGATGGGGGCAAAGGAACACTGAAGCTTTCTTT. Encoded protein: CASSLIGWGQRNTEAFF. The V call is TRBV14, the J call TRBJ1-1; D might be TRBD1 (6 bases). The CDR3 extends over 17 amino acids. Germline CDR1 reads SGHDN; CDR2 reads FVKESK. Trimming shortened V by 4 bases and J by 1 base, and 19 bases separated the two germline ends.

V usage is TRBV19 and J usage is TRBJ2-7; possible D gene TRBD2, 5 bases. Trimming cost V 5 bases and J 4 bases, with 12 bases left between them. The CDR3 covers 13 residues. Germline V CDR1 and CDR2: LNHDA, SQIVND (reference sequence). The CDR3 DNA reads TGTGCCAGTAGTTCCAGCCCGGGGTACGAGCAGTACTTC. This translates into CASSSSPGYEQYF. Combining the CDR3 with reference TRBV19 and TRBJ2-7 gives the whole variable domain DGGITQSPKYLFRKEGQNVTLSCEQNLNHDAMYWYRQDPGQGLRLIYYSQIVNDFQKGDIAEGYSVSREKKESFPLTVTSAQKNPTAFYLCASSSSPGYEQYFGPGTRLTVT.

V is TRBV5-6 and J is TRBJ1-4; no reliable D call. Per germline, CDR1 SGHDT and CDR2 YYEEEE. V lost 5 bases and J 2 bases, leaving 13 bases between the germline ends. This CDR3 is built from 15 residues. CDR3 sequence (DNA): TGTGCCAGCAGTATTCGCAGTCATACTAATGAAAAACTGTTTTTT. Translation: CASSIRSHTNEKLFF.

The rearrangement links TRBV18 to TRBJ1-1; a weak D match, TRBD1 (5 bases). The CDR3 consists of 14 residues. CDR1 KGHSH and CDR2 LQKENI come from the germline V gene. V dropped 5 bases and J dropped 4 bases, with 14 bases sitting between them. The CDR3 coding sequence is TGTGCCAGCTCAAGGGACTGGGAGAGCACTGAAGCTTTCTTT. This sequence encodes CASSRDWESTEAFF.

The rearrangement links TRBV9 to TRBJ2-1, with 7 bases that match TRBD2. This CDR3 has 18 residues. The V segment lost 3 bases and the J segment 9 bases; nucleotides outside the gene matches: 21. Germline CDR1 SGDLS, CDR2 YYNGEE. The CDR3 region has the DNA TGTGCCAGCAGCGACCCCAGCTCTCGGCGGGAGACCCTCGGTGAGCAGTTCTTC. This translates into CASSDPSSRRETLGEQFF.

CDR3 bases: TGTGCCAGCTCGGCGGGACTTACAGATACGCAGTATTTT. Its translation: CASSAGLTDTQYF. The chain has TRBV18 and TRBJ2-3; TRBD2 is a possible D gene (6 bases). V was trimmed by 6 bases and J by 3 bases, leaving 10 bases between them. This CDR3 is 13 amino acids long. Germline V gene lookup returns CDR1 KGHSH and CDR2 LQKENI.

As concerns this clone: Distinct nucleotide sequences in the sample also encode this CDR3. The chain combines TRBV6-5 with TRBJ1-1, with 9 bases identical to TRBD1. This CDR3 is built from 14 residues. From germline, CDR1 is MNHEY and CDR2 SVGAGI. Trimming took 5 bases from V and 1 from J; bases not matched to a gene: 2. The CDR3 loop is CASSQTGGNTEAFF. CDR3 nucleotide sequence: TGTGCCAGCAGTCAGACAGGGGGGAACACTGAAGCTTTCTTT.

The table lists this clone with a count of one. This chain connects TRBV6-5 to TRBJ1-6, with D maybe TRBD1 (6 bases). The V end was cut by 0 bases, the J end by 6 bases, with 9 bases between. This CDR3 region has 15 residues. CDR1 is MNHEY, CDR2 SVGAGI, per germline. The chain's CDR3 is CASSYSGQSNSPLHF. The DNA of the CDR3 is TGTGCCAGCAGTTACTCCGGACAGAGTAATTCACCCCTCCACTTT.